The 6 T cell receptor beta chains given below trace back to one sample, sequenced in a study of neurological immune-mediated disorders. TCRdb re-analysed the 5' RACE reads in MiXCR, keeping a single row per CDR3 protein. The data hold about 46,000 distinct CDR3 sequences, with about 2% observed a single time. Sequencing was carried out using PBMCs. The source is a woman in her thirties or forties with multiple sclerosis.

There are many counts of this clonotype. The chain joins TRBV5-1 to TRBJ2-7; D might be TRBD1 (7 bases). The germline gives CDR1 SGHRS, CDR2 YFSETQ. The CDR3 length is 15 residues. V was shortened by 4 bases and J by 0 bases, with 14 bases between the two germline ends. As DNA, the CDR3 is TGCGCCAGCAGCGTCCAGGGGGGAAGCTCCTACGAGCAGTACTTC. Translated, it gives CASSVQGGSSYEQYF.

The CDR3 sequence: CASSLKNRLSSYNEQFF. The CDR3 region has the DNA TGTGCCAGCAGCCTTAAAAACAGGTTGAGCTCCTACAATGAGCAGTTCTTC. The chain has TRBV7-6 and TRBJ2-1; TRBD1 might be the D (5 bases). Trimming removed 5 bases at V and 0 bases at J, with 17 bases between. Germline loops: CDR1 SGHVS, CDR2 FNYEAQ. The CDR3 runs to 17 residues.

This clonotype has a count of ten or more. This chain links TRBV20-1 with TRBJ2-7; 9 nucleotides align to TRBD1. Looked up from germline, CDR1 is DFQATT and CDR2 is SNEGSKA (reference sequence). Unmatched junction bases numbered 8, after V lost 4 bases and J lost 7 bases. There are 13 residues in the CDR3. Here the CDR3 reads CSAITGGAGEQYF. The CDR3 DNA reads TGCAGTGCTATTACAGGGGGCGCGGGGGAGCAGTACTTC.

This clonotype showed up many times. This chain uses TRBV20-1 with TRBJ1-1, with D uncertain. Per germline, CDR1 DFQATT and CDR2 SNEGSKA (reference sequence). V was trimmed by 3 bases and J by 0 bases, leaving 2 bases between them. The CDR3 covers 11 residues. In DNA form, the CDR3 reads TGCAGTGCTAGCATGAACACTGAAGCTTTCTTT. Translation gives CSASMNTEAFF.

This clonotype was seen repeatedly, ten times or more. As DNA, the CDR3 is TGTGCCAGCGGAGGGAGCGGGGGGAACACCGGGGAGCTGTTTTTT. It is translated as CASGGSGGNTGELFF. V and J are TRBV2 and TRBJ2-2; 8 bases line up with TRBD2. With 8 bases clipped from V and 1 base from J, the junction kept 6 bases outside the gene matches. The CDR3 is 15 residues long. Germline CDR1 is SNHLY and CDR2 is FYNNEI.

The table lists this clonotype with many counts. This CDR3 reads CASTWFGELFF. DNA of the CDR3: TGTGCCAGCACTTGGTTTGGGGAACTGTTTTTT. The chain links TRBV2 to TRBJ1-4; no definite D call. The CDR3 is 11 amino acids. V dropped 7 bases and J dropped 12 bases, with 12 bases sitting between them. The germline gives CDR1 SNHLY, CDR2 FYNNEI. Using reference TRBV2 and TRBJ1-4 for the parts outside the CDR3, the full variable domain is EPEVTQTPSHQVTQMGQEVILRCVPISNHLYFYWYRQILGQKVEFLVSFYNNEISEKSEIFDDQFSVERPDGSNFTLKIRSTKLEDSAMYFCASTWFGELFFGSGTQLSVL.